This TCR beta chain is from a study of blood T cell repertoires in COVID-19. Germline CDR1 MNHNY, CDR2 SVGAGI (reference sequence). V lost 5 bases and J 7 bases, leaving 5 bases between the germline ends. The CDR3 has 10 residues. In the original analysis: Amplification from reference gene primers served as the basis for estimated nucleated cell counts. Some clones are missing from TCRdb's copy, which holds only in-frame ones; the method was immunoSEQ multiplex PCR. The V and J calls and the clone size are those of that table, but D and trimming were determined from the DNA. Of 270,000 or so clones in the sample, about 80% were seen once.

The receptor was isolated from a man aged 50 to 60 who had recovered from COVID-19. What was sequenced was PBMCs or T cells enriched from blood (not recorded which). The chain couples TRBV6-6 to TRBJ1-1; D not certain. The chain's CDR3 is CASSRIEAFF. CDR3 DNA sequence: TGTGCCAGCAGTCGTATTGAAGCTTTCTTT.